A selection of T cell receptor beta chains follows, all from one sample in a study of T cells in Graves' hyperthyroidism and ophthalmopathy. TCRdb re-analysed the multiplex PCR reads in MiXCR, keeping a single row per CDR3 protein. The repertoire consists of nearly 600,000 distinct CDR3 sequences, with roughly 14% occurring once and the leading ten covering 5.8%. The source material was blood. The receptors were sampled from a woman in her 30s with Graves' hyperthyroidism that later progressed to Graves' ophthalmopathy. Each CDR3 is given with its conserved first and last residue. The D gene is left open where the match is weak. A clone size is listed for some rows: how often the clone was seen (once, few, many), or a class if it is expanded.

>TRBD1|few|TRBJ2-7|TRBV5-1
TGCGCCAGCAGCTTCGGGACAGGGATGGTCTACGAGCAGTACTTC
CASSFGTGMVYEQYF
>NA|many|TRBJ2-1|TRBV11-2
TGTGCCAGCAGCTTCGCCGGGACTCCAAATGAGCAGTTCTTC
CASSFAGTPNEQFF
>TRBD2|many|TRBJ2-7|TRBV7-4
TGTGCCAGCAGCCATCAAACTAGCGCGGACTACGAGCAGTACTTC
CASSHQTSADYEQYF
>TRBD2|NA|TRBJ2-1|TRBV20-1
TGCAGTGCTAGACGGACTAGCGGTACCAACCCTGGGCAGTTCTTC
CSARRTSGTNPGQFF
>NA|NA|TRBJ2-7|TRBV3-1
TGTGCCAGCAGCCCCGGACTCCTTTGGGACGAGCAGTACTTC
CASSPGLLWDEQYF
>NA|few|TRBJ2-7|TRBV4-2
TGTGCCAGCAGCCAAGGTTCCCCCGAGCAGTACTTC
CASSQGSPEQYF
>TRBD2|many|TRBJ2-1|TRBV7-8
TGTGCCAGCAGCTTAGAATGGGGGACTAGCGGGAGGGCCGTTGAGCAGTTCTTC
CASSLEWGTSGRAVEQFF
>TRBD2|few|TRBJ2-1|TRBV14
TGTGCCAGCAGCCAAGACACGGGGACTAGCGGGAGGCATGAGCAGTTCTTC
CASSQDTGTSGRHEQFF
>TRBD2|many|TRBJ2-3|TRBV6-1
TGTGCCAGCATCTACTCATCGGGAGGCCCGTTACCTACGCAGTATTTT
CASIYSSGGPLPTQYF
>NA|many|TRBJ2-7|TRBV7-8
TGTGCCAGCAGCTCGCAGGGTACGCAGTACTTC
CASSSQGTQYF
>NA|few|TRBJ2-6|TRBV5-8
TGTGCCAGCAGCTTGGCGACTTCTGGGGCCAACGTCCTGACTTTC
CASSLATSGANVLTF
>NA|many|TRBJ1-2|TRBV5-6
TGTGCCAGCAGCTCTTGGTGGGGGCAGGTTAATGGCTACACCTTC
CASSSWWGQVNGYTF
>NA|many|TRBJ2-7|TRBV12-3/TRBV12-4
TGTGCCAGCAGGGAGGGGGTTAGCTCCTACGAGCAGTACTTC
CASREGVSSYEQYF
>TRBD2|NA|TRBJ2-2|TRBV27
TGTGCCAGCAGTCCTAGCGGGAGCGTGTTAGGGGAGCTGTTTTTT
CASSPSGSVLGELFF
>NA|many|TRBJ2-3|TRBV2
TGTGCCAGCAGGGTCCTCTCTAGCACAGATACGCAGTATTTT
CASRVLSSTDTQYF
>TRBD2|many|TRBJ2-7|TRBV27
TGTGCCAGCGCTTACCGACGTCGGGCGGATTCCGTCCTCAGCGGGACCTACGAGCAGTACTTC
CASAYRRRADSVLSGTYEQYF
>NA|many|TRBJ1-5|TRBV7-9
TGTGCCAGCAGCTTAGGGGGCCGGGGCAATCAGCCCCAGCATTTT
CASSLGGRGNQPQHF
>TRBD1|NA|TRBJ2-7|TRBV30
TGTGCCTGGGGAAACAGGGGGCTCGAGCAGTACTTC
CAWGNRGLEQYF
>NA|many|TRBJ2-7|TRBV24-1
TGTGCCACCAGTGATTTAGGGGAGCAGTACTTC
CATSDLGEQYF
>NA|many|TRBJ1-3|TRBV7-9
TGTGCCAGCAGCTTTGCAGGCCGGTCGTTTGGAAACACCATATATTTT
CASSFAGRSFGNTIYF
>TRBD2|NA|TRBJ2-5|TRBV11-3
TGTGCCGGCAGCCCGGGGGGGCAGGGAGAGACCCAGTACTTC
CAGSPGGQGETQYF
>NA|NA|TRBJ2-1|TRBV14
TGTGCCAGCAGCCAAGGCCGGGTTGAGCAGTTCTTC
CASSQGRVEQFF
>TRBD2|many|TRBJ2-2|TRBV2
TGTGCCAGCAGGAACAGCGGGAGGGCCGACGGCGGGGAGCTGTTTTTT
CASRNSGRADGGELFF
>NA|NA|TRBJ1-2|TRBV9
TGTGCCAGCAGCGTCCACGGGGCTAACTATGGCTACACCTTC
CASSVHGANYGYTF
>NA|many|TRBJ2-5|TRBV18
TGTGCCAGCTCACCACCGGCTCAAGAGACCCAGTACTTC
CASSPPAQETQYF
>TRBD1|many|TRBJ1-2|TRBV11-2
TGTGCCAGCAGCCCGGACAGGGGCGGGTTAGGGTATGGCTACACCTTC
CASSPDRGGLGYGYTF
>NA|many|TRBJ1-4|TRBV28
TGTGCCAGCAGTTCAACCCCCGCAGGACTGTTTTTT
CASSSTPAGLFF
>NA|many|TRBJ1-2|TRBV7-3
TGTGCCAGCAGCGCCGGGCCGGGGACCTATGGCTACACCTTC
CASSAGPGTYGYTF
>TRBD1|NA|TRBJ1-1|TRBV2
TGTGCCAGCATTCTGCCCGGACAGGGGAACACTGAAGCTTTCTTT
CASILPGQGNTEAFF
>NA|many|TRBJ2-5|TRBV5-1
TGCGCCAGCAGCTTGGACGTGGGCCGGCAAGAGACCCAGTACTTC
CASSLDVGRQETQYF
>TRBD2|many|TRBJ2-1|TRBV11-2
TGTGCCAGCAGCTCCGGTAGCGGGAGGGGGCATGAGCAGTTCTTC
CASSSGSGRGHEQFF
>TRBD2|many|TRBJ2-5|TRBV12-3/TRBV12-4
TGTGCCAGCTGTATAGCGGGAGTTCAAGAGACCCAGTACTTC
CASCIAGVQETQYF
>NA|NA|TRBJ1-3|TRBV6-9
TGCGCCAGCAGCCACGATCGGAAATCTGGAAACACCATATATTTT
CASSHDRKSGNTIYF
>TRBD1|many|TRBJ2-1|TRBV5-1
TGCGCCAGCAGCCTGCCCCTCGGGACAGGAGACAATGAGCAGTTCTTC
CASSLPLGTGDNEQFF
>NA|NA|TRBJ2-4|TRBV18
TGTGCCAGCTCCCTTGGGCCTGGGGGAGACATTCAGTACTTC
CASSLGPGGDIQYF
>NA|many|TRBJ2-5|TRBV6-6
TGTGCCAGCAGTTACTCGAGTCTCGGTCAAGAGACCCAGTACTTC
CASSYSSLGQETQYF
>TRBD1|many|TRBJ1-5|TRBV18
TGTGCCAGCTCACCACCGGCAGCAGGGGGCAGGGGTCAGCCCCAGCATTTT
CASSPPAAGGRGQPQHF
>NA|NA|TRBJ2-1|TRBV2
TGTGCCAGCACCTCGTTCAGCTCCTACAATGAGCAGTTCTTC
CASTSFSSYNEQFF
>TRBD2|NA|TRBJ2-7|TRBV7-3
TGTGCCAGCAGCCCGGGACTAGCGGCATACAATGAGCAGTACTTC
CASSPGLAAYNEQYF
>NA|many|TRBJ2-5|TRBV28
TGTGCCAGCAGCCAGCCGGGCCGCGCCAGGGAGACCCAGTACTTC
CASSQPGRARETQYF
>NA|many|TRBJ2-3|TRBV10-3
TGTGCCATCGGGGGAGCGAGCGGGGATACGCAGTATTTT
CAIGGASGDTQYF
>NA|many|TRBJ1-4|TRBV28
TGTGCCAGCAGTTTTTCCGGCGTCACTAATGAAAAACTGTTTTTT
CASSFSGVTNEKLFF
>TRBD2|NA|TRBJ2-7|TRBV19
TGTGCCAGTAGTATACGGGGGGAGTATTACCACGAGCAGTACTTC
CASSIRGEYYHEQYF
>NA|many|TRBJ2-5|TRBV24-1
TGTGCCACCCGGGGCCCTCTGGAGACCCAGTACTTC
CATRGPLETQYF
>NA|many|TRBJ1-4|TRBV20-1
TGCAGTGCTAGGAAGGGGGAGGCGGTTGCAACTAATGAAAAACTGTTTTTT
CSARKGEAVATNEKLFF